This T cell receptor beta chain was retrieved from a study of control samples from healthy donors and cancer patients. V was cut by 4 bases and J by 4 bases, with 4 bases left in between. The CDR3 is made up of 11 amino acids. This clone appeared a few times. Clones were read by immunoSEQ multiplex PCR, and TCRdb kept only the in-frame ones, dropping some. Here the sample spans some 65,000 clones, approximately 88% being singletons. This sequence was found in a woman between 45 and 65 years old with lung cancer. The rearrangement joins TRBV12-3 or TRBV12-4 to TRBJ1-1; D ambiguous. Sequenced input: PBMCs. The CDR3 spells CASSYTTEAFF. Here the CDR3 DNA reads TGTGCCAGCAGTTACACCACTGAAGCTTTCTTT.